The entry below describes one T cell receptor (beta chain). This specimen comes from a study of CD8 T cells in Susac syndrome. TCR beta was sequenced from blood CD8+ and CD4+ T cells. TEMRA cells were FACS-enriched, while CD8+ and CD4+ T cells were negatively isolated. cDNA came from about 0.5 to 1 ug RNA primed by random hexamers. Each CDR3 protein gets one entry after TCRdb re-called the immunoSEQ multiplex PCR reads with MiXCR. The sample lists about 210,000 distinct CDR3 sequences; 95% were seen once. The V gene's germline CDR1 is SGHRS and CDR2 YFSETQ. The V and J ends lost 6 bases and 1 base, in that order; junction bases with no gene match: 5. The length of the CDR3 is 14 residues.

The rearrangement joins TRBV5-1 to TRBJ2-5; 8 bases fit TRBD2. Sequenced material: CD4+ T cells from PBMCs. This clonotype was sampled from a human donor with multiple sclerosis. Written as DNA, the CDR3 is TGCGCCAGCATGGGCGGGGGGTCCCAAGAGACCCAGTACTTC. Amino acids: CASMGGGSQETQYF.